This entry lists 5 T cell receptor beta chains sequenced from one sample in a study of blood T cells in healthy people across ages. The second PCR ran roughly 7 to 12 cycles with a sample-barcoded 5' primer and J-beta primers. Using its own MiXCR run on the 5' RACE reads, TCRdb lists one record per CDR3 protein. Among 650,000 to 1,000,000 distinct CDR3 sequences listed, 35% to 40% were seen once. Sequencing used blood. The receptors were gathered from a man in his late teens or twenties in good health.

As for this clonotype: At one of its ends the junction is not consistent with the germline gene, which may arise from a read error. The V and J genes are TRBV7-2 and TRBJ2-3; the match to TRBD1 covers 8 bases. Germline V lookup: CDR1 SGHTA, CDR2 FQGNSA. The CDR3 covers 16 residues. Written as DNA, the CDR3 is TGTGCCAACAGCTTAAATCCGACAGGGGGCACAGATACGCAGTATTTT. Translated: CANSLNPTGGTDTQYF.

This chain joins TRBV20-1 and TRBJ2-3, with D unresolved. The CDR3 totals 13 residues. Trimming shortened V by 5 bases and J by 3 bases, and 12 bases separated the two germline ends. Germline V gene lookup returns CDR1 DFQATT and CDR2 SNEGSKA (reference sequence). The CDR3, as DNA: TGCAGTGCTGTAGCCCCCGGGACAGATACGCAGTATTTT. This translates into CSAVAPGTDTQYF.

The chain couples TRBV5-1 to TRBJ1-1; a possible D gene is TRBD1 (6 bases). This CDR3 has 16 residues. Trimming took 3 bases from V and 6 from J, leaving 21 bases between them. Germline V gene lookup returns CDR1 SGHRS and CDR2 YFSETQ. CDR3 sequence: CASSSDPFAGVPEAFF. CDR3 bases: TGCGCCAGCAGCTCCGACCCCTTCGCAGGGGTCCCTGAAGCTTTCTTT.

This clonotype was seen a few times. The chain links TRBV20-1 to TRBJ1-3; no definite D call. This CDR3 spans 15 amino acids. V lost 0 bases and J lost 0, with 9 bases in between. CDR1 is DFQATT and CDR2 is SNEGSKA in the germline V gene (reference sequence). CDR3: CSARESQLSGNTIYF. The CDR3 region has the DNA TGCAGTGCTAGAGAAAGTCAGCTCTCTGGAAACACCATATATTTT.

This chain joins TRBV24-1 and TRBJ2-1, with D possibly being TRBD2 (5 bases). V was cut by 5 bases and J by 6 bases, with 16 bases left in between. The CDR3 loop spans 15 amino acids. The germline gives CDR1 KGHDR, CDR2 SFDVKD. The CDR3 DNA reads TGTGCCACCAGTGCCGGGGTCGTGTTTGGCAATGAGCAGTTCTTC. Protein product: CATSAGVVFGNEQFF.